The 30 T cell receptor beta chains in this list originate from one sample, sequenced in a study of T-cell reconstitution after alpha-beta-depleted transplantation in children. Unique molecular identifiers featured in how the TCRbeta library was prepared. Each CDR3 protein gets one entry after TCRdb re-called the PCR reads with MiXCR. The top ten clones hold 5% to 6.5% of a sample with approximately 400,000 distinct CDR3 sequences, approximately 11% of them seen once. The specimen comprised PBMCs from the stem cell graft donor, sampled from the stem cell graft. The source of these receptors is a human donor who donated a stem cell graft to a child with acute myeloid leukemia.

This clonotype was detected ten times or more. J is TRBJ2-1 and V is TRBV29-1; TRBD2 is a possible D gene (5 bases). V was shortened by 6 bases and J by 0 bases, with 12 bases between the two germline ends. The CDR3 extends over 14 amino acids. Germline CDR1 and CDR2: SQVTM and ANQGSEA. CDR3: CSVDGESSYNEQFF. CDR3 bases: TGCAGCGTGGATGGGGAGAGCTCCTACAATGAGCAGTTCTTC.

This clonotype was seen repeatedly, ten times or more. The chain recombines TRBV27 with TRBJ2-5, with D maybe TRBD1 (6 bases). The CDR3 runs 17 residues. V lost 6 bases and J 4 bases, leaving 24 bases between the germline ends. Germline CDR1 and CDR2: MNHEY and SMNVEV (reference sequence). For the CDR3, the DNA is TGTGCCAGCAGACCAAACTTTTTGGACAGTGGTGGAGAGACCCAGTACTTC. This translates into CASRPNFLDSGGETQYF.

This clonotype was observed a handful of times. The rearrangement uses TRBV24-1 and TRBJ2-3; no firm D call. The V end was cut by 4 bases, the J end by 2 bases, with 12 bases between. This CDR3 is 15 amino acids long. CDR1 is KGHDR, CDR2 SFDVKD, per germline. CDR3 residues: CATSDQKSNTDTQYF. Written as DNA, the CDR3 is TGTGCCACCAGTGACCAAAAGAGTAACACAGATACGCAGTATTTT.

Only a few counts were recorded for this clonotype. The chain is built from TRBV5-1 and TRBJ1-6; 11 positions match TRBD1. The CDR3 covers 17 residues. Trimming took 3 bases from V and 6 from J; bases not matched to a gene: 8. The germline gives CDR1 SGHRS, CDR2 YFSETQ. CDR3 in DNA: TGCGCCAGCAGCTCTATACCGGGACAGGGGGGTAATTCACCCCTCCACTTT. It specifies CASSSIPGQGGNSPLHF.

The chain has TRBV5-4 and TRBJ2-2, with TRBD2 identical over 12 bases. J gave up 4 bases and V 3 bases, and 1 base lay outside the gene matches. The germline gives CDR1 SGHNT, CDR2 YYREEE (reference sequence). CDR3 size: 15 residues. The CDR3 coding sequence is TGTGCCAGCAGCTCTAGCGGGAGGGCCACCGGGGAGCTGTTTTTT. Protein: CASSSSGRATGELFF.

Many counts were recorded for this clonotype. The chain couples TRBV7-8 to TRBJ2-5; 11 nucleotides match TRBD2. V lost 5 bases and J lost 3; bases outside the gene matches: 5. This CDR3 has 15 residues. Germline values: CDR1 SGHVS, CDR2 FQNEAQ. This CDR3 reads CASSEGLAVKETQYF. The DNA for the CDR3 is TGTGCCAGCAGCGAGGGACTAGCGGTTAAAGAGACCCAGTACTTC.

This clonotype was picked up a small number of times. The rearrangement links TRBV27 to TRBJ2-7; 7 nucleotides agree with TRBD1. The CDR3 length is 17 residues. Germline V CDR1 and CDR2: MNHEY, SMNVEV (reference sequence). V was clipped by 5 bases and J by 0 bases; unmatched bases: 13. The CDR3 DNA sequence: TGTGCCAGCAGTCCCACTCGACAGGGCCCCCGCTCCTACGAGCAGTACTTC. As protein: CASSPTRQGPRSYEQYF.

In its sample, this clonotype was seen a few times. J is TRBJ2-7 and V is TRBV5-1; 11 positions match TRBD1. After removal of 5 bases from V and 2 bases from J, the junction contained 3 bases not matched to a gene. This CDR3 is built from 14 residues. In germline, CDR1 is SGHRS, CDR2 YFSETQ. The CDR3, as DNA: TGCGCCAGCAGGCCGGGACAGGGGGCCTACGAGCAGTACTTC. It translates to CASRPGQGAYEQYF.

The chain employs TRBV9 and TRBJ2-3; D is possibly TRBD1 or TRBD2 (5 bases each). Per the germline V gene, CDR1 is SGDLS and CDR2 is YYNGEE. Trimming stripped 3 bases from V and 2 bases from J, with 16 bases between. The CDR3 has 16 amino acids. The CDR3 coding sequence is TGTGCCAGCAGCGCCCCGGGCAGGGAGACCACAGATACGCAGTATTTT. Translating it yields CASSAPGRETTDTQYF.

This clonotype was seen more than once but under ten times. The chain combines TRBV29-1 with TRBJ1-3; no definite D call. The CDR3 runs 13 residues. With 6 bases removed from V and 0 bases from J, the gap between germline ends came to 9 bases. CDR1 and CDR2 from the germline V gene are SQVTM and ANQGSEA. CDR3 in DNA: TGCAGCGTATCGGCTGACTCTGGAAACACCATATATTTT. It specifies CSVSADSGNTIYF.

The chain links TRBV20-1 to TRBJ2-3, with D perhaps assigned TRBD1 or TRBD2 (5 bases each). The V gene's germline CDR1 is DFQATT and CDR2 SNEGSKA (reference sequence). The CDR3 is made up of 19 amino acids. V was clipped by 1 base and J by 3 bases, with 26 bases between them. The DNA for the CDR3 is TGCAGTGCTAGAGCGTCCAAAAAAGAGTTTTCGGGGCCGACAGATACGCAGTATTTT. This sequence encodes CSARASKKEFSGPTDTQYF.

This clonotype has ten or more counts. The chain uses TRBV6-2 or TRBV6-3 and TRBJ1-1, with TRBD1 identical over 7 bases. The germline CDR1 and CDR2 sequences are MNHEY and SVGEGT. J lost 1 base, V lost 6 bases, and 8 bases had no gene match. The CDR3 is 15 residues long. The CDR3: CASSLRTGPNTEAFF. The CDR3 DNA sequence: TGTGCCAGCAGCCTTAGGACAGGCCCGAACACTGAAGCTTTCTTT.

This clonotype was seen only once. This is likely a read error, given that the CDR3 carries no conserved phenylalanine or tryptophan at its end. The rearrangement links TRBV6-1 to TRBJ2-7, with D possibly TRBD2 on 6 matching bases. The CDR3 extends over 14 amino acids. The V end lost 6 bases, the J end lost 2 bases, and 14 bases lay between the germline ends. Germline V gene lookup returns CDR1 MNHNS and CDR2 SASEGT. The CDR3 sequence is CASSPGDSTYEQYY. The CDR3 DNA sequence: TGTGCCAGCAGCCCTGGGGACTCGACCTACGAGCAGTACTAC.

The chain links TRBV6-5 to TRBJ1-2; 10 nucleotides match TRBD1. Germline V CDR1 and CDR2: MNHEY, SVGAGI. The CDR3 extends over 15 amino acids. J lost 4 bases, V lost 4 bases, and 6 bases had no gene match. For the CDR3, the DNA is TGTGCCAGCAGTTTTCCGGGACAGGGGCCCTATGGCTACACCTTC. This translates into CASSFPGQGPYGYTF.

Ten or more counts support this clonotype. The V gene is TRBV7-2, the J gene TRBJ2-5, with a possible D match to TRBD1 (5 bases). The CDR3 is 15 residues long. The V and J ends lost 1 base and 5 bases respectively, with 14 bases between them. Germline CDR1 is SGHTA and CDR2 is FQGNSA. For the CDR3, the DNA is TGTGCCAGCAGCTTAGGGGGTCAGGGTGGTGAGACCCAGTACTTC. Translating gives CASSLGGQGGETQYF.

This clonotype was detected ten times or more. The chain has TRBV5-1 and TRBJ2-6; 7 positions match TRBD1. Germline trimming cut 6 bases from V and 4 bases from J; bases unmatched to any gene: 7. Germline V gives CDR1 SGHRS, CDR2 YFSETQ. CDR3 length: 15 amino acids. CDR3 loop: CASITQGSGANVLTF. The CDR3 nucleotides read TGCGCCAGCATAACACAGGGGAGCGGGGCCAACGTCCTGACTTTC.

The rearrangement uses TRBV30 and TRBJ2-7; the D call may be TRBD1 or TRBD2 (5 bases each). The CDR3 runs to 15 residues. Germline assignment: CDR1 GTSNPN and CDR2 SVGIG (reference sequence). Trimming shortened V by 5 bases and J by 0 bases, and 17 bases separated the two germline ends. The chain's CDR3 is CAWAPGTANSYEQYF. The CDR3 coding sequence is TGTGCCTGGGCTCCCGGGACGGCTAACTCCTACGAGCAGTACTTC.

J is TRBJ2-7 and V is TRBV2, with D hard to call. V lost 6 bases and J 5 bases, leaving 5 bases between the germline ends. Germline values: CDR1 SNHLY, CDR2 FYNNEI. This CDR3 comprises 10 residues. The CDR3: CASSENEQYF. CDR3 sequence (DNA): TGTGCCAGCAGCGAAAACGAGCAGTACTTC.

The chain links TRBV20-1 to TRBJ1-5, with 9 positions matching TRBD1. The V segment lost 3 bases and the J segment 4 bases; nucleotides outside the gene matches: 7. The CDR3 runs 15 residues. Germline CDR1 and CDR2: DFQATT and SNEGSKA (reference sequence). In DNA form, the CDR3 reads TGCAGTGCTAGCCCCGGACAGGGGACAAATCAGCCCCAGCATTTT. Translated, it gives CSASPGQGTNQPQHF.

In this sample, this clonotype turned up a few times. This chain uses TRBV29-1 with TRBJ2-5, with TRBD1 as a possible D gene (5 bases). The CDR3 has 11 residues. Trimming left V 4 bases short and J 8 bases short, with 11 bases between. Germline-derived CDR1 and CDR2 are SQVTM and ANQGSEA. As DNA, the CDR3 is TGCAGCGTTGTTCAAAGGGGCACCCAGTACTTC. Translated: CSVVQRGTQYF.

This clonotype appeared many times. This chain connects TRBV5-6 to TRBJ2-3, with TRBD1 matching 8 bases. V was pared by 4 bases and J by 3 bases, with 7 bases of the junction left unmatched. Germline-derived CDR1 and CDR2 are SGHDT and YYEEEE. This CDR3 contains 15 residues. The CDR3 region has the DNA TGTGCCAGCAGCAGCGACAGGGGAGATACAGATACGCAGTATTTT. Translated: CASSSDRGDTDTQYF.

In nucleotides, the CDR3 is TGTGCCAGCAGCTTGGCGGGGGGCAGGGATTCACCCCTCCACTTT. Translated, it gives CASSLAGGRDSPLHF. The chain carries TRBV5-4 and TRBJ1-6; possible D gene TRBD1, 6 bases. Germline CDR1 SGHNT, CDR2 YYREEE (reference sequence). Trimming shortened V by 0 bases and J by 8 bases, and 12 bases separated the two germline ends. This CDR3 is 15 amino acids long.

In this sample, this clonotype turned up many times. This chain joins TRBV20-1 and TRBJ2-3; 9 bases are a match to TRBD2. V shed 6 bases and J 4 bases; nucleotides not matched to a gene: 17. Germline-derived CDR1 and CDR2 are DFQATT and SNEGSKA (reference sequence). The length of the CDR3 is 17 residues. The CDR3 sequence: CSAPAGTSSTGADTQYF. In DNA, the CDR3 is TGCAGTGCCCCCGCCGGGACTAGCTCCACGGGGGCAGATACGCAGTATTTT.

The chain couples TRBV20-1 to TRBJ2-7, with D tentatively TRBD1 (6 bases). Germline lookup yields CDR1 DFQATT and CDR2 SNEGSKA (reference sequence). V shed 2 bases and J shed 1 base, with 9 bases lying between them. The CDR3 totals 13 residues. The CDR3 spells CSARQGNSYEQYV. CDR3 DNA sequence: TGCAGTGCTAGACAGGGGAATTCCTACGAGCAGTACGTC.

In its sample, this clonotype was seen a few times. The chain links TRBV3-1 to TRBJ2-1; 8 bases agree with TRBD2. The CDR3 is 18 amino acids. Trimming at V came to 2 bases and at J to 3 bases, leaving 12 bases not matched to a gene. Germline CDR1 and CDR2: LGHDT and YNNKEL (reference sequence). The CDR3: CASSQQRPWRGDYNEQFF. The CDR3 coding sequence is TGTGCCAGCAGCCAACAACGCCCTTGGCGGGGGGACTACAATGAGCAGTTCTTC.

In its sample, this clonotype was seen a few times. The J gene is TRBJ1-2, the V gene TRBV7-3; no clear D. Germline V gives CDR1 SGHTA, CDR2 FQGTGA. V lost 0 bases, J lost 4 bases, and 6 bases lay in between. This CDR3 has 13 amino acids. The CDR3 sequence is CASSLTPGYGYTF. The CDR3 DNA reads as TGTGCCAGCAGCTTAACGCCCGGCTATGGCTACACCTTC.

V usage is TRBV7-2 and J usage is TRBJ2-3, with no clear D. CDR3 length equals 13 residues. The V and J ends lost 0 bases and 7 bases respectively, with 8 bases between them. The V gene's germline CDR1 is SGHTA and CDR2 FQGNSA. The CDR3 is CASSLAGLNTQYF. The CDR3 DNA is TGTGCCAGCAGCTTAGCGGGGTTAAATACGCAGTATTTT.

This clonotype was observed a few times. This chain joins TRBV7-9 and TRBJ2-7; D ambiguous. This CDR3 contains 12 residues. CDR1 is SEHNR and CDR2 is FQNEAQ in the germline V gene (reference sequence). V was pared by 3 bases and J by 6 bases, with 9 bases between. The CDR3 loop is CASSFSGPEQYV. In DNA, the CDR3 is TGTGCCAGCAGCTTTTCAGGTCCCGAGCAGTACGTC.

The chain is built from TRBV7-2 and TRBJ1-5; D is ambiguous. Trimming cost V 1 base and J 0 bases, with 7 bases left between them. The CDR3 has 15 residues. Germline CDR1 reads SGHTA; CDR2 reads FQGNSA. The CDR3, as DNA: TGTGCCAGCAGCTTAGTAAGCAGTAGCAATCAGCCCCAGCATTTT. This encodes CASSLVSSSNQPQHF.

The V and J genes are TRBV18 and TRBJ1-1, with TRBD1 matching over 10 bases. The germline gives CDR1 KGHSH, CDR2 LQKENI. After removal of 3 bases from V and 4 bases from J, the junction contained 2 bases not matched to a gene. The CDR3 totals 14 residues. The DNA of the CDR3 is TGTGCCAGCTCACCGCGGGACAGGGGCACTGAAGCTTTCTTT. Protein sequence: CASSPRDRGTEAFF.